The present T cell receptor (beta chain) was sequenced within a study of T cells in Graves' hyperthyroidism and ophthalmopathy. Germline CDR1 reads LNHDA; CDR2 reads SQIVND (reference sequence). Deletions cut 6 bases from V and 1 base from J, with 18 bases between. The CDR3 length is 16 residues. Amplification targeted TCR beta CDR3 regions from RNA transcripts. The HTBI set primed first-round TCR CDR3 RT-PCR. In TCRdb, the multiplex PCR reads were re-called with MiXCR into one record per CDR3 protein. The table lists 650,000 to 700,000 distinct CDR3 sequences, roughly 17% of them singletons. The receptor was derived from a man over 45 with Graves' hyperthyroidism. This chain uses TRBV19 with TRBJ1-1; D perhaps matches TRBD1 (5 bases). Sequencing used blood. In nucleotides, the CDR3 is TGTGCCAGTAGCGAAAGACCGGGACCTTGGAACACTGAAGCTTTCTTT. It specifies CASSERPGPWNTEAFF. The full variable domain, its missing parts supplied by reference TRBV19 and TRBJ1-1, is DGGITQSPKYLFRKEGQNVTLSCEQNLNHDAMYWYRQDPGQGLRLIYYSQIVNDFQKGDIAEGYSVSREKKESFPLTVTSAQKNPTAFYLCASSERPGPWNTEAFFGQGTRLTVV.